These 24 T cell receptor beta chains were sequenced from one sample in a study of T cells in Graves' hyperthyroidism and ophthalmopathy. Amplification yielded TCR beta CDR3 regions, with RNA transcripts as the source. The primer set for the first-round RT-PCR of the TCR CDR3 was HTBI. TCRdb re-called the multiplex PCR reads through MiXCR, storing one row per CDR3 protein. The sample records some 380,000 distinct CDR3 sequences, about 13% being singletons. The sequenced material came from blood. The receptor source for this set is a man aged 25-45 years with Graves' hyperthyroidism that later progressed to Graves' ophthalmopathy.

This clonotype was counted only a few times. The chain uses TRBV10-3 and TRBJ1-1; D ambiguous. The V gene lost 0 bases and the J gene lost 4 bases, with 12 bases spanning the gap. The length of the CDR3 is 15 residues. The germline V gene has CDR1 ENHRY and CDR2 SYGVKD. The CDR3 loop is CAISESLGGRTEAFF. CDR3 DNA: TGTGCCATCAGTGAGTCTCTTGGAGGGCGCACTGAAGCTTTCTTT.

The chain's CDR3 is CASSLGQPPETQYF. Here the CDR3 DNA reads TGTGCCAGCAGTTTAGGCCAGCCCCCAGAGACCCAGTACTTC. This chain joins TRBV28 and TRBJ2-5; no definite D call. There are 14 residues in the CDR3. Trimming cost V 2 bases and J 4 bases, with 11 bases left between them. Germline CDR1 reads MDHEN; CDR2 reads SYDVKM.

The chain employs TRBV6-6 and TRBJ2-3; TRBD1 is a possible D gene (5 bases). Between the trimmed V and J ends, which lost 2 bases and 5 bases, there was a span of 14 bases. Germline V CDR1 and CDR2: MNHNY, SVGAGI (reference sequence). The CDR3 is made up of 15 amino acids. The CDR3 sequence is CASSYRAGQVDTQYF. In DNA, the CDR3 is TGTGCCAGCAGTTACAGGGCAGGGCAGGTAGATACGCAGTATTTT.

This clonotype was seen ten or more times. The V and J genes are TRBV28 and TRBJ2-7; 8 bases line up with TRBD1. V was clipped by 3 bases and J by 3 bases; unmatched bases: 4. The CDR3 spans 14 residues. Per the germline V gene, CDR1 is MDHEN and CDR2 is SYDVKM. For the CDR3, the DNA is TGTGCCAGCAGTTTGCTTACAGGGGGCTACGAGCAGTACTTC. Its translation: CASSLLTGGYEQYF.

The chain links TRBV6-2 or TRBV6-3 to TRBJ1-4; TRBD1 agrees at 7 bases. CDR1 and CDR2 (germline): MNHEY, SVGEGT. The junction had 2 bases not matched to a gene; V was cut back by 6 bases and J by 4 bases. This CDR3 contains 13 residues. CDR3 in amino acids: CASRDRVNEKLFF. CDR3 DNA sequence: TGTGCCAGCAGAGACAGGGTTAATGAAAAACTGTTTTTT.

This chain links TRBV12-3 or TRBV12-4 with TRBJ2-4, with TRBD1 matching 10 bases. Germline trimming cut 6 bases from V and 1 base from J; bases unmatched to any gene: 6. The CDR3 length is 16 residues. The DNA for the CDR3 is TGTGCCAGCAGCCCGGGACAGGGGTGCGCCAAAAACATTCAGTACTTC. Translating it yields CASSPGQGCAKNIQYF.

The sample holds many counts of this clonotype. V and J are TRBV5-1 and TRBJ2-2, with D perhaps matching TRBD2 (6 bases). V gave up 0 bases and J gave up 3 bases, with 15 bases separating them. Per the germline V gene, CDR1 is SGHRS and CDR2 is YFSETQ. The CDR3 is 17 residues long. CDR3 coding DNA: TGCGCCAGCAGCTTGGCCAGGCGGGGTGCGGACACCGGGGAGCTGTTTTTT. Its protein product is CASSLARRGADTGELFF.

The sample holds many counts of this clonotype. V and J are TRBV2 and TRBJ2-5; 8 positions match TRBD2. Germline trimming cut 4 bases from V and 4 bases from J; bases unmatched to any gene: 14. From germline, CDR1 is SNHLY and CDR2 FYNNEI. The CDR3 totals 17 residues. For the CDR3, the DNA is TGTGCCAGCAGTGCGAGCTATTCGGGGGGGCTGGGAGAGACCCAGTACTTC. This gives the protein CASSASYSGGLGETQYF.

This clonotype was seen many times. This rearrangement joins TRBV20-1 to TRBJ2-5, with 10 bases lining up with TRBD2. The ends lost 2 bases at V and 7 bases at J; junction bases unmatched: 7. The CDR3 is made up of 14 amino acids. Germline loops: CDR1 DFQATT, CDR2 SNEGSKA (reference sequence). In nucleotides, the CDR3 is TGCAGTGCTAGATCAAGCGGGGGGGCAGGGACCCAGTACTTC. Translation gives CSARSSGGAGTQYF.

This clonotype has at least ten counts. This chain joins TRBV7-9 and TRBJ2-5; possibly TRBD1 for D (6 bases). The CDR3 runs to 17 residues. Per the germline V gene, CDR1 is SEHNR and CDR2 is FQNEAQ (reference sequence). The ends were cut back, 3 bases at V and 0 bases at J, with 17 bases in the middle. The CDR3 region has the DNA TGTGCCAGCAGCTTCCCCTTTAGGGGGACCAACCAAGAGACCCAGTACTTC. Its protein is CASSFPFRGTNQETQYF. Full variable domain (outside the CDR3, taken from reference TRBV7-9 and TRBJ2-5): DTGVSQNPRHKITKRGQNVTFRCDPISEHNRLYWYRQTLGQGPEFLTYFQNEAQLEKSRLLSDRFSAERPKGSFSTLEIQRTEQGDSAMYLCASSFPFRGTNQETQYFGPGTRLLVL.

CDR3 bases: TGTGCCAGCAGTCCCTACCCCGGGACAGGCTTCTATGGCTACACCTTC. Translation gives CASSPYPGTGFYGYTF. This chain uses TRBV11-3 with TRBJ1-2; 8 nucleotides align to TRBD1. V lost 6 bases to trimming and J lost 4 bases; unmatched junction nucleotides: 13. The V gene's germline CDR1 is SGHNT and CDR2 YENEEA. The CDR3 runs 16 residues. The whole variable domain, remainder taken from reference TRBV11-3 and TRBJ1-2, is EAGVVQSPRYKIIEKKQPVAFWCNPISGHNTLYWYLQNLGQGPELLIRYENEEAVDDSQLPKDRFSAERLKGVDSTLKIQPAELGDSAVYLCASSPYPGTGFYGYTFGSGTRLTVV.

This clonotype was observed a few times. A read error may be the cause here, since a much bigger clone is one base away. The gene calls are TRBV20-1 and TRBJ1-1; D gene unclear. The CDR3 is made up of 13 amino acids. The germline gives CDR1 DFQATT, CDR2 SNEGSKA (reference sequence). The germline V and J ends were trimmed by 6 bases and 3 bases, with 14 bases remaining between them. The CDR3 sequence is CSAWAVRDTEAFF. The CDR3 bases are TGCAGTGCGTGGGCTGTGCGGGACACTGAAGCTTTCTTT.

In its sample, this clonotype was seen many times. CDR3 DNA sequence: TGTGCCAGCAGCTTAGAATTCGGTGGGAGCACTGAAGCTTTCTTT. Encoded protein: CASSLEFGGSTEAFF. The gene calls are TRBV7-9 and TRBJ1-1; no clear D. This CDR3 has 15 amino acids. Trimming shortened V by 1 base and J by 4 bases, and 13 bases separated the two germline ends. From germline, CDR1 is SEHNR and CDR2 FQNEAQ (reference sequence).

Only a few counts were recorded for this clonotype. The chain carries TRBV6-2 or TRBV6-3 and TRBJ2-7, with D tentatively TRBD1 (6 bases). The V end lost 7 bases, the J end lost 7 bases, and 23 bases lay between the germline ends. CDR1 and CDR2 from the germline V gene are MNHEY and SVGEGT. The CDR3 extends over 15 amino acids. The CDR3 DNA follows: TGTGCCAGCACCAAAGAAGGGACACCCCCTCGGGAGCAGTACTTC. Amino acid sequence: CASTKEGTPPREQYF.

In the case of this clonotype: At one end, the junction sequence differs from germline, possibly due to a read error. This sequence joins TRBV20-1 and TRBJ2-5, with 12 bases identical to TRBD1. Germline CDR1 DFQATT, CDR2 SNEGSKA (reference sequence). CDR3 length: 14 amino acids. DNA for the CDR3: TGCAGTGCTAGGGGGGACAGGGGGCAAGAGACCCGGTACTTC. Translated: CSARGDRGQETRYF.

This clonotype was seen ten or more times. The chain employs TRBV28 and TRBJ1-4; D possibly corresponds to TRBD1 (5 bases). CDR1 and CDR2 from the germline V gene are MDHEN and SYDVKM. Trimming shortened V by 3 bases and J by 0 bases, and 17 bases separated the two germline ends. This CDR3 has 18 amino acids. CDR3 in DNA: TGTGCCAGCAGTTTTTACTCCCAGGGAACCGCAACTAATGAAAAACTGTTTTTT. It is translated as CASSFYSQGTATNEKLFF. The whole variable domain, filled in from reference TRBV28 and TRBJ1-4, reads DVKVTQSSRYLVKRTGEKVFLECVQDMDHENMFWYRQDPGLGLRLIYFSYDVKMKEKGDIPEGYSVSREKKERFSLILESASTNQTSMYLCASSFYSQGTATNEKLFFGSGTQLSVL.

V is TRBV6-2 or TRBV6-3 and J is TRBJ1-5; possibly TRBD1 for D (5 bases). This CDR3 region has 15 residues. Germline V gene sequence: CDR1 MNHEY, CDR2 SVGEGT. The V gene lost 7 bases and the J gene lost 2 bases, with 15 bases spanning the gap. CDR3: CASKKTVNGNQPQHF. DNA of the CDR3: TGTGCCAGCAAAAAGACAGTAAATGGCAATCAGCCCCAGCATTTT.

Many counts were recorded for this clonotype. The chain joins TRBV12-3 or TRBV12-4 to TRBJ2-7; possibly TRBD2 for D (6 bases). Trimming removed 1 base at V and 2 bases at J, with 12 bases between. The CDR3 length is 15 residues. Here the CDR3 DNA reads TGTGCCAGCAGTTTAGATGCGGGGCCTGCCTACGAGCAGTACTTC. Translated, it gives CASSLDAGPAYEQYF.

This clonotype has only a few counts. This rearrangement joins TRBV2 to TRBJ1-6; 7 bases are a match to TRBD1. V lost 2 bases to trimming and J lost 0 bases; unmatched junction nucleotides: 4. There are 17 residues in the CDR3. Germline CDR1 and CDR2: SNHLY and FYNNEI. The CDR3 nucleotides are TGTGCCAGCAGTGAACAGGGGGGCAGCTCCTATAATTCACCCCTCCACTTT. Translation gives CASSEQGGSSYNSPLHF. The whole variable domain, remainder taken from reference TRBV2 and TRBJ1-6, is EPEVTQTPSHQVTQMGQEVILRCVPISNHLYFYWYRQILGQKVEFLVSFYNNEISEKSEIFDDQFSVERPDGSNFTLKIRSTKLEDSAMYFCASSEQGGSSYNSPLHFGNGTRLTVT.

In this sample, this clonotype turned up many times. The V gene is TRBV24-1, the J gene TRBJ2-3, with D maybe TRBD1 (5 bases). Per the germline V gene, CDR1 is KGHDR and CDR2 is SFDVKD. The CDR3 runs to 16 residues. With 3 bases removed from V and 0 bases from J, the gap between germline ends came to 12 bases. The CDR3 loop reads CATSDRTHRSTDTQYF. CDR3 nucleotide sequence: TGTGCCACCAGTGATCGGACACACCGTAGCACAGATACGCAGTATTTT.

V usage is TRBV5-1 and J usage is TRBJ1-5; tentatively, D is TRBD1 (5 bases). The CDR3 is 15 residues long. The germline V gene has CDR1 SGHRS and CDR2 YFSETQ. V was cut by 4 bases and J by 4 bases, with 15 bases left in between. The CDR3, as DNA: TGCGCCAGCAGCCAACTAGGGGCGCCTAATCAGCCCCAGCATTTT. This gives the protein CASSQLGAPNQPQHF.

This clonotype occurred a few times. The rearrangement uses TRBV5-1 and TRBJ1-1; no reliable D call. Germline V gives CDR1 SGHRS, CDR2 YFSETQ. The CDR3 spans 13 residues. Trimming took 5 bases from V and 3 from J, leaving 11 bases between them. The DNA of the CDR3 is TGCGCCAGCAGAACCGCGGGTGACACTGAAGCTTTCTTT. Amino acids: CASRTAGDTEAFF.

A few counts support this clonotype. The chain couples TRBV3-1 to TRBJ2-7; D possibly corresponds to TRBD1 (5 bases). V was cut by 6 bases and J by 4 bases, with 10 bases left in between. The CDR3 sequence is 12 residues long. Germline CDR1 is LGHDT and CDR2 is YNNKEL (reference sequence). The DNA for the CDR3 is TGTGCCAGCAGTATGGGGCCTTACGAGCAGTACTTC. It translates to CASSMGPYEQYF.

There are many counts of this clonotype. This chain links TRBV6-1 with TRBJ2-3, with 7 bases that match TRBD2. CDR3 size: 13 residues. The germline V gene has CDR1 MNHNS and CDR2 SASEGT. The J segment lost 6 bases and the V segment lost 6 bases, leaving 6 bases of the junction unmatched. Here the CDR3 DNA reads TGTGCCAGCAGCTCGGGACTAAGGGATACGCAGTATTTT. Translation: CASSSGLRDTQYF.